This T cell receptor beta chain was found in a study of CD4 T cells in relation to SARS-CoV-2 and coronaviruses (dated by TCRdb to the early 2020s). With regard to the full study: Shared crossreactive spike epitopes were mapped to their HLA restriction using patient-derived lymphoblastoid cell lines. Memory CD4+ T cell crossreactivity between SARS-CoV-2 and common cold coronavirus spike proteins was assessed at the TCR clonotype level in the study. The Adaptive Biotechnologies TCR-sequencing kit was used to sequence samples from three pre-COVID donors and the naive versus memory experiments, while other data came from Illumina-based sequencing. A different, Illumina-based TCR-beta assay was used to sequence expansion assays from other donors in the study. Findings and caveats that apply to the study as a whole: Significantly weaker SARS-CoV-2-driven expansion was shown by crossreactive clones than by monoreactive clones, consistent with antigenic imprinting. Because no donor provided both pre-pandemic and post-infection samples, tracing the source of pre-existing responses was limited. Memory CD4+ clonotypes crossrecognizing SARS-CoV-2 and at least one common cold coronavirus spike were found in around 71% of donors. Naive versus memory sequencing indicated the assay detects memory recall responses rather than primary responses primed during culture. Since the crossreactivity analysis centred on spike protein, crossreactivity against other viral proteins was not assessed. The study was constrained by small numbers of patients and of tested TCRs.

Points on this clone: No cognate antigen has been identified for it. Base qualities are not at hand, and no much larger clone is one base apart.

CD4+ T cells from unexposed donors were collected before the COVID-19 pandemic (2011-2018). Naive and memory CD4+ T cells were separated from cryopreserved PBMCs by CD4 enrichment followed by EasySep naive CD4+ T cell enrichment. Leukapheresis product for the unexposed donors was bought commercially. PBMCs were isolated from leukapheresis product or whole blood by Ficoll-Paque PLUS gradient centrifugation. PBMCs were either cryopreserved at -140 degrees C or used fresh in the expansion assay. The QIAamp Micro DNA Kit was used to extract genomic DNA from the CD4+ T cells. The trim is 1 base for V and 2 bases for J, with a gap of 6 bases between the germline ends. The germline V gene specifies SGHRS as CDR1 and YFSETQ as CDR2. The CDR3 starts with the cysteine, ends with the phenylalanine, and has 13 residues. The retained sequence is limited to the CDR3, 39 bases, with the frame set at the first base.

DNA from uncultured naive and memory CD4+ T cells underwent immunoSEQ TCR-beta sequencing at deep resolution. Under the source paper's analysis protocol: During preprocessing, nonproductive sequences were removed, along with CDR3s that did not begin with C, did not end with F or W, or were shorter than 7 amino acids. Cultured and uncultured naive and memory CD4+ repertoires were searched for previously identified spike- and CEF-reactive CDR3s. After three terminal residues were trimmed from each end, CDR3 homology was quantified as pairwise Levenshtein distance using the stringdist R package. Held by TCRdb, this immuneACCESS table contains in-frame sequences only and omits some clones. Under half of the omission traces to an unresolved V gene where checked; the cause of the rest is unknown. V, J and clone size derive from that table, while D and trimming were established from the DNA sequence. A total of 60,000 to 75,000 clones appear in this sample, more than 80% of them only once. The ten largest account for around 0.25% of the sample.

The sample consisted of naive CD4+ T cells from PBMCs. The label giving this sample's cell subset or site can be read as: naive CD4+ T cells isolated by negative enrichment. The chain is encoded by TRBV5-1 joined to TRBJ1-1, with an unclear D gene assignment. The TCR comes from a human donor in good health. This receptor carries the CDR3 CASSLFSNTEAFF. The nucleotides read TGCGCCAGCAGCTTGTTCAGTAACACTGAAGCTTTCTTT.